A single T cell receptor beta chain is shown here with its context. Antigen: not known. This specimen comes from a study of OX40 agonist ivuxolimab in advanced cancers. Across the study: Administration of intravenous ivuxolimab to patients occurred every 2 weeks at 0.01 to 10 mg/kg. Partial responses occurred in three patients (one hepatocellular carcinoma, two cutaneous melanoma).

Findings of the study overall: CD8+ T cells (on average) carried more expanded clones than CD4+ T cells.

The germline gives CDR1 SGHRS, CDR2 YFSETQ. J was trimmed by 1 base and V by 4 bases; bases with no gene match: 5. The CDR3 is 15 residues long. Repertoires were generated with immunoSEQ multiplex PCR, while TCRdb's copy carries only in-frame clones and drops some. The sample records 95,000 to 150,000 clones, 85% to 95% being singletons. The V call is TRBV5-1, the J call TRBJ2-7, with 10 bases matching TRBD2. Here the sequenced sample was CD4+ or CD8+ T cells sorted from blood, taken in a trial of the OX40 agonist ivuxolimab. The TCR comes from an adult with an advanced solid tumor such as melanoma, head and neck, liver or kidney cancer. The CDR3 nucleotides are TGCGCCAGCAGCCCGTCTAGCGGGAGTTCCTACGAGCAGTACTTC. Amino acid sequence: CASSPSSGSSYEQYF.